These T cell receptor beta chains were read from a single sample in a study of control samples from healthy donors and cancer patients. Here immunoSEQ multiplex PCR was the method, and the copy in TCRdb shows in-frame clones only, minus some. Among more than 150,000 clones listed, 85% to 95% were seen once. The specimen sequenced was blood. These receptors originate from a man in his late teens or twenties in good health. CDR3s leave out the opening cysteine and the closing phenylalanine or tryptophan.

V gene	J gene	CDR3 protein
TRBV9	TRBJ2-7	ASSVDRGQEQY
TRBV6-5	TRBJ1-5	ASRTTRNSNQPQH
TRBV5-4	TRBJ2-1	ASSTGTSSFDEQF
TRBV6-5	TRBJ1-3	ASSTGSSGNTIY
TRBV15	TRBJ1-3	ATSTPRSYSGNTIY
TRBV7-9	TRBJ1-6	ASSSGQGTYSPLH
TRBV5-1	TRBJ2-2	ASSLNLPTGELF
TRBV5-1	TRBJ2-7	ASAKGTYGDEQY
TRBV19	TRBJ2-1	ASRDSEAYNEQF
TRBV29-1	TRBJ1-3	TVIDRGNTIY
TRBV5-4	TRBJ2-7	ASSLVADRGSSYEQY
TRBV28	TRBJ2-3	ASLASSTDTQY
TRBV2	TRBJ1-2	ASKGQGLYGYT
TRBV18	TRBJ2-2	ASSPRRDRAPGELF
TRBV3-1/TRBV3-2	TRBJ1-2	ASSQDLVFYGYT
TRBV13	TRBJ1-2	ASSLQGKRT
TRBV9	TRBJ1-2	ASSVGQGGNYGYT
TRBV12-5	TRBJ1-5	ASGPEAGNQPQH
TRBV5-4	TRBJ2-1	ASSPNPGTSSFSEQF
TRBV3-1/TRBV3-2	TRBJ2-1	ASSLTGVERNEQF
TRBV29-1	TRBJ1-2	SAAGDYGYT
TRBV9	TRBJ2-2	ASSVVGQGYSGELF
TRBV6-1	TRBJ1-3	ASSERGGLFSGNTIY
TRBV28	TRBJ2-7	ASSSQFLGIEYEQY
TRBV11-2	TRBJ2-7	ASSLSPRTDLPYEQY
TRBV5-1	TRBJ2-5	ASSLQLAGSQETQY
TRBV24-1	TRBJ2-2	ATSPQPGFQGTGELF